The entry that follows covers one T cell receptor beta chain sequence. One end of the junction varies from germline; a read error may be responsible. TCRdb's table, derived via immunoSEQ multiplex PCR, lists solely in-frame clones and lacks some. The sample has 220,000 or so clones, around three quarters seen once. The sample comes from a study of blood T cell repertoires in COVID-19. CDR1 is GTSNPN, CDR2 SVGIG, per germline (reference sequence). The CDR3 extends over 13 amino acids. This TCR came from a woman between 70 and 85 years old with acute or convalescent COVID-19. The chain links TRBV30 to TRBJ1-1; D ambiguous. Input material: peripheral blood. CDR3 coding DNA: TGTGCCTGGAGTGTACACCTTAACAGTGAAGCTTTCTTT. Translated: CAWSVHLNSEAFF.